This record covers a single T cell receptor (beta chain). What it recognizes is unknown. Described treatment: roughly 11-day PBMC culture with coronavirus spike peptide pools or control peptides (ViraFEST assay). ViraFEST stimulated the growth of antigen-specific T cells using peptide pools and subsequently profiled their TCRs by sequencing. The study sequenced cultured CD4+ T cell DNA using the Oncomine TCR Beta short-read assay. TCRdb recomputed calls from the PCR reads with MiXCR, one row per CDR3 protein. The data hold 15,000 to 20,000 distinct CDR3 sequences, with 50% to 70% observed a single time. J was trimmed by 12 bases and V by 4 bases; bases with no gene match: 12. Germline lookup yields CDR1 DFQATT and CDR2 SNEGSKA (reference sequence). This CDR3 region has 13 residues. These data originate in a study of vaccination and CD4 T cells after COVID-19. Study context: For post-vaccine samples, collection took place a median approximately 72 days after dose two, ranging from 14 to 241.

The receptor was isolated from a human donor who had recovered from COVID-19. The sample was CD4+ T cells from blood, cultured in vitro, taken after SARS-CoV-2 vaccination. The chain joins TRBV20-1 to TRBJ2-1; TRBD2 matches at 7 bases. The CDR3 DNA is TGCAGTGCTATGGGGGGAGGGTTGGGCGGGCAGTTCTTC. This gives the protein CSAMGGGLGGQFF.